Following are 5 T cell receptor beta chains from one sample sequenced in a study of blood T cell repertoires in COVID-19. Only in-frame clones appear in the TCRdb table, and some are missing; sequencing was by immunoSEQ multiplex PCR. Of roughly 240,000 clones in the sample, more than 70% were seen once. Sequencing was done on a sample of peripheral blood. These receptors all stem from a woman of 80 years or more with COVID-19, enrolled during active disease.

This chain joins TRBV27 and TRBJ2-3, with 10 bases lining up with TRBD2. This CDR3 contains 18 residues. J lost 7 bases, V lost 5 bases, and 18 bases had no gene match. The germline CDR1 and CDR2 sequences are MNHEY and SMNVEV (reference sequence). The CDR3: CASSRTRTSGIYTNTQYF. The CDR3 region has the DNA TGTGCCAGCAGTAGGACCCGGACTAGCGGTATATACACGAATACGCAGTATTTT.

This chain joins TRBV5-1 and TRBJ2-7; TRBD2 agrees at 11 bases. CDR1 and CDR2 from the germline V gene are SGHRS and YFSETQ. The junction had 6 bases not matched to a gene; V was cut back by 1 base and J by 0 bases. The CDR3 consists of 17 residues. The CDR3 DNA reads as TGCGCCAGCAGCTTGTCTAGCGGGGGGACTAACTCCTACGAGCAGTACTTC. Protein product: CASSLSSGGTNSYEQYF.

The chain links TRBV5-1 to TRBJ1-5; 8 nucleotides match TRBD1. V was clipped by 0 bases and J by 7 bases; unmatched bases: 9. Per germline, CDR1 SGHRS and CDR2 YFSETQ. The CDR3 sequence is 16 residues long. CDR3 sequence (DNA): TGCGCCAGCAGCTTGGGGACAGGGACGGGAGAGCAGCCCCAGCATTTT. It is translated as CASSLGTGTGEQPQHF.

Only a few counts were recorded for this clone. The chain recombines TRBV9 with TRBJ2-5; 10 nucleotides align to TRBD2. Germline-derived CDR1 and CDR2 are SGDLS and YYNGEE. The CDR3 is made up of 19 amino acids. The V and J ends lost 0 bases and 1 base, in that order; junction bases with no gene match: 12. The CDR3 sequence is CASSVATAGGLSRQETQYF. The CDR3 coding sequence is TGTGCCAGCAGCGTAGCTACAGCGGGGGGGCTCTCCCGCCAAGAGACCCAGTACTTC.

V usage is TRBV3-1 (or the pseudogene TRBV3-2) and J usage is TRBJ2-3; D might be TRBD2 (7 bases). Germline loops: CDR1 LGHDT, CDR2 YNNKEL (reference sequence). The CDR3 has 14 residues. The V gene lost 3 bases and the J gene lost 5 bases, with 12 bases spanning the gap. CDR3 nucleotides: TGTGCCAGCAGCCAGGCGGGGGCGCTAGATACGCAGTATTTT. Protein sequence: CASSQAGALDTQYF.